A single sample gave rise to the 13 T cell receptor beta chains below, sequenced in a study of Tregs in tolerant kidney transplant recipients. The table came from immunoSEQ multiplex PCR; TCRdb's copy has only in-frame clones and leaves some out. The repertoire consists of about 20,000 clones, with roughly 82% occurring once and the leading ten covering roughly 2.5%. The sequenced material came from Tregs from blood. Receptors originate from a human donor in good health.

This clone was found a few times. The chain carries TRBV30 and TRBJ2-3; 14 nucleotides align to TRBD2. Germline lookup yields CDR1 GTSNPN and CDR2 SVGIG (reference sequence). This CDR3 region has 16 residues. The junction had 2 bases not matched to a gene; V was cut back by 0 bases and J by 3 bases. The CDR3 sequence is CAWSVGTSGGTDTQYF. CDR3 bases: TGTGCCTGGAGTGTGGGGACTAGCGGGGGAACAGATACGCAGTATTTT.

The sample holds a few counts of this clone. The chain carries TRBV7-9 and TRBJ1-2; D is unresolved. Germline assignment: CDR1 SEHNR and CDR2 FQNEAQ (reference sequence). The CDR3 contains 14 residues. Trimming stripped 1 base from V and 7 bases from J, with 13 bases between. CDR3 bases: TGTGCCAGCAGCTTAGGGAGCTGGTCGGGTGGCTACACCTTC. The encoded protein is CASSLGSWSGGYTF.

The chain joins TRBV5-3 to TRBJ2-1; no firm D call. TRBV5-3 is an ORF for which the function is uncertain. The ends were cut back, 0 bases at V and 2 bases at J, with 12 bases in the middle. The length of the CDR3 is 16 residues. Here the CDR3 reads CARSLAPPPPYNEQFF. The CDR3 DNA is TGTGCCAGAAGCTTGGCCCCCCCACCCCCCTACAATGAGCAGTTCTTC.

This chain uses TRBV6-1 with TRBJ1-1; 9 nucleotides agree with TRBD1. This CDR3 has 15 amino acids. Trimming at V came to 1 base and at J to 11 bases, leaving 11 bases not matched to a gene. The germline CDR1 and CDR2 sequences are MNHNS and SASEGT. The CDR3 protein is CASSEGPTGGSGAFF. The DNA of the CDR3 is TGTGCCAGCAGTGAAGGCCCAACAGGGGGCTCGGGGGCTTTCTTT.

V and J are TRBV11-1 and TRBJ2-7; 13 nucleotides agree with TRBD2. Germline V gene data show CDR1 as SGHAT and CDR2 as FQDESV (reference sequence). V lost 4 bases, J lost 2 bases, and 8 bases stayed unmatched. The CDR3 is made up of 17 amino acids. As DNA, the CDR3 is TGTGCCAGCAGCTCCTGGACTAGCGGGGGCTATACCTACGAGCAGTACTTC. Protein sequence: CASSSWTSGGYTYEQYF.

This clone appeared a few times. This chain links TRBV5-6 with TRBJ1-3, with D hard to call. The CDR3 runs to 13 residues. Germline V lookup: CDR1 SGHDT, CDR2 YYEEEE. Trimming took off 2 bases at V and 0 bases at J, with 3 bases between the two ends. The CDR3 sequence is CASSFYSGNTIYF. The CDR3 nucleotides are TGTGCCAGCAGCTTCTACTCTGGAAACACCATATATTTT.

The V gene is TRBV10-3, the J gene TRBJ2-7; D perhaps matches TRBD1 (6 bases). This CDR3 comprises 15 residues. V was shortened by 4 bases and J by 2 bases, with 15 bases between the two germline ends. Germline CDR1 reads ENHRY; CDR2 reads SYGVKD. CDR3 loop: CAISGRSTGTYEQYF. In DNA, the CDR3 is TGTGCCATCAGTGGGAGATCGACAGGAACCTACGAGCAGTACTTC.

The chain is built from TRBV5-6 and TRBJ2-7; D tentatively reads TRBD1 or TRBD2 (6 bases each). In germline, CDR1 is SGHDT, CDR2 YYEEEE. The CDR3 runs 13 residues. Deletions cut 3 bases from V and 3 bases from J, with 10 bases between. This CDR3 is CASSSQGGYEQYF. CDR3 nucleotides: TGTGCCAGCAGCTCACAGGGAGGCTACGAGCAGTACTTC.

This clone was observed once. Here the CDR3 DNA reads TGTGCCAGCTCACCGGACAGGGAAAACTATGGCTACACCTTC. This translates into CASSPDRENYGYTF. The chain carries TRBV18 and TRBJ1-2, with TRBD1 matching over 8 bases. Germline V gene lookup returns CDR1 KGHSH and CDR2 LQKENI. Trimming at V came to 3 bases and at J to 2 bases, leaving 2 bases not matched to a gene. The CDR3 is made up of 14 amino acids. Based on the CDR3 plus reference TRBV18 and TRBJ1-2, the full variable domain is NAGVMQNPRHLVRRRGQEARLRCSPMKGHSHVYWYRQLPEEGLKFMVYLQKENIIDESGMPKERFSAEFPKEGPSILRIQQVVRGDSAAYFCASSPDRENYGYTFGSGTRLTVV.

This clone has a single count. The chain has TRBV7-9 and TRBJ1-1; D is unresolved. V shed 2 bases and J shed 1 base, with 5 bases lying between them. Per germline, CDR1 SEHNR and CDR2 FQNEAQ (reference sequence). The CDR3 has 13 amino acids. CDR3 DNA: TGTGCCAGCAGCTTACGACCGAACACTGAAGCTTTCTTT. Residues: CASSLRPNTEAFF.

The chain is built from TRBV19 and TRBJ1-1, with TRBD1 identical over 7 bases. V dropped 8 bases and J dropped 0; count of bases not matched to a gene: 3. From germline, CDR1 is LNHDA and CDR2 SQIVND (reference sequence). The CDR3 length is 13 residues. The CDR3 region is CASETGMNTEAFF. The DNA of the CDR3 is TGTGCCAGTGAGACAGGGATGAACACTGAAGCTTTCTTT.

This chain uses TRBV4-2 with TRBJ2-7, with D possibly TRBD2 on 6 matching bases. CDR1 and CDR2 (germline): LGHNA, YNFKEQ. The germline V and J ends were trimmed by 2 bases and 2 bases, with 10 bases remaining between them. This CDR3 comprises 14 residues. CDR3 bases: TGTGCCAGCAGCCAATTAGGGGAGGCCTACGAGCAGTACTTC. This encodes CASSQLGEAYEQYF.

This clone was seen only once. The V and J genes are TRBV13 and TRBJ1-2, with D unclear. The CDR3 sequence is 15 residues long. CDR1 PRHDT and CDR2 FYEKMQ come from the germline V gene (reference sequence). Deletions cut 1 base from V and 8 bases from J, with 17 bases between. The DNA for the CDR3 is TGTGCCAGCAGCTTAGCTCTTTGGCTCATGGGAGGCTACACCTTC. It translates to CASSLALWLMGGYTF.